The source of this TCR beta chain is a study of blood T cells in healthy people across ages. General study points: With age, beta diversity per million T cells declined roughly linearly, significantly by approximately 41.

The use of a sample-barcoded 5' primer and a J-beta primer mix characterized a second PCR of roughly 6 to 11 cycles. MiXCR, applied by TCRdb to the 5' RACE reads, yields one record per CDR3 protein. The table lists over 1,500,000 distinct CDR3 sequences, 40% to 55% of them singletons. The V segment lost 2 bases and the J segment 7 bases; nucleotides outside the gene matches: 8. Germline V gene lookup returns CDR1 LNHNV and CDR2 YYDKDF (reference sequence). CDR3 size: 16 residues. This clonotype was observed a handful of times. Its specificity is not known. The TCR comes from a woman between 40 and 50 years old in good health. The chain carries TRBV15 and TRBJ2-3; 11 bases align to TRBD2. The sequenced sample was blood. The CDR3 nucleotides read TGTGCCACCAGCAGACAGACCGGGACTAGCGGTTATACGCAGTATTTT. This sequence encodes CATSRQTGTSGYTQYF.